This T cell receptor (beta chain) appears in the sequencing data of a study of blood T cells in healthy people across ages. Germline V gene sequence: CDR1 KGHDR, CDR2 SFDVKD. V was clipped by 4 bases and J by 4 bases, with 9 bases between them. The CDR3 length is 14 residues. The use of a sample-barcoded 5' primer and a J-beta primer mix characterized a second PCR of roughly 7 to 11 cycles. TCRdb called the 5' RACE reads again in MiXCR, with one record for every CDR3 protein. The table records about 1,500,000 distinct CDR3 sequences, 42% of them present only once. This clonotype was seen a single time.

What was sequenced was blood. This clonotype was obtained from a woman aged 18-29 years in good health. V and J are TRBV24-1 and TRBJ2-2, with D possibly TRBD1 on 6 matching bases. This chain's CDR3 is CATSEGRGTGELFF. The DNA of the CDR3 is TGTGCCACCAGTGAAGGCAGGGGCACCGGGGAGCTGTTTTTT.